This TCR beta chain was recorded in a study of blood T cell repertoires in COVID-19. Study at large: Whether acute or convalescent, the COVID-19 samples came from the United States, Italy and Spain. Sample material is recorded as cDNA or gDNA derived from T cells, B-cell-depleted T cells, or PBMCs.

Germline assignment: CDR1 LGHNA and CDR2 YNFKEQ. V lost 1 base and J lost 4, with 9 bases in between. The CDR3 extends over 14 amino acids. Authors' methods: Researchers report that nucleated cell counts were estimated from reference gene primer amplification. Method: immunoSEQ multiplex PCR; TCRdb's copy keeps in-frame clones and lacks some. D and trimming were read from the DNA, whereas the V and J calls and clone size are those reported in that table. The sample lists more than 60,000 clones, 75% to 90% occurring once. The count of this clone is one. In Seattle, patients joined the study during active infection and were tracked longitudinally.

This TCR was recovered from a man aged 80 or over with COVID-19, enrolled during active disease. The J gene is TRBJ2-3, the V gene TRBV4-2, with D perhaps matching TRBD2 (6 bases). The sequencing sample was made of peripheral blood. The CDR3 DNA reads TGTGCCAGCAGCCAAGTGGGCGGGGCAGATACGCAGTATTTT. The encoded protein is CASSQVGGADTQYF.